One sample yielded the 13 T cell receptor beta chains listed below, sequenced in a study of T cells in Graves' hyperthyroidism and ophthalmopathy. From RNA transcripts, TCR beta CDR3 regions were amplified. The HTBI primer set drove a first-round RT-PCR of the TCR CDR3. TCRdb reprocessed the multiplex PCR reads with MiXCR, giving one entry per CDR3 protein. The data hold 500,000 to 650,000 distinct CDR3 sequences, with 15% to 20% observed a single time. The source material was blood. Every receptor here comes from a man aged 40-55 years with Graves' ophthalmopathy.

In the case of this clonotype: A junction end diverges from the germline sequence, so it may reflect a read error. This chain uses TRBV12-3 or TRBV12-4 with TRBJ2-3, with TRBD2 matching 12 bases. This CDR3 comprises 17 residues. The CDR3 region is CASSLEVLAGGTDTQCF. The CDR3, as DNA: TGTGCCAGCAGTTTAGAGGTTCTAGCGGGGGGGACAGATACGCAGTGTTTT.

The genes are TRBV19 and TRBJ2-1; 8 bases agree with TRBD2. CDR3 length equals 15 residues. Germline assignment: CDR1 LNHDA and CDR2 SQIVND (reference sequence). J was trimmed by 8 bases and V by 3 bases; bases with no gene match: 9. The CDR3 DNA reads TGTGCCAGTAGTATCACTAGCGGCATGATGGATGAGCAGTTCTTC. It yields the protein CASSITSGMMDEQFF. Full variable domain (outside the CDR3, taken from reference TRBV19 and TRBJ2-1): DGGITQSPKYLFRKEGQNVTLSCEQNLNHDAMYWYRQDPGQGLRLIYYSQIVNDFQKGDIAEGYSVSREKKESFPLTVTSAQKNPTAFYLCASSITSGMMDEQFFGPGTRLTVL.

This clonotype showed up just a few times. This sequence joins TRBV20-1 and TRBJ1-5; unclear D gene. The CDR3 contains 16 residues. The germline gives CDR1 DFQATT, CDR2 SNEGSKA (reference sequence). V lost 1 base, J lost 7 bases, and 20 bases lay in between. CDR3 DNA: TGCAGTGCTAGAGGGGAGTCAATAGGAAGTTCGCAGCCCCAGCATTTT. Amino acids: CSARGESIGSSQPQHF.

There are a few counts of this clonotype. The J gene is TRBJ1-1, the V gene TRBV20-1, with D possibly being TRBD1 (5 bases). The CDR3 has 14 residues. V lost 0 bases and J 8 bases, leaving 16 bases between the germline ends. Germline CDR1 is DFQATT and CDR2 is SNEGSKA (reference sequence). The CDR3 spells CSARDHRLGGEAFF. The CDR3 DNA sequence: TGCAGTGCTAGAGACCACAGGCTGGGTGGAGAAGCTTTCTTT.

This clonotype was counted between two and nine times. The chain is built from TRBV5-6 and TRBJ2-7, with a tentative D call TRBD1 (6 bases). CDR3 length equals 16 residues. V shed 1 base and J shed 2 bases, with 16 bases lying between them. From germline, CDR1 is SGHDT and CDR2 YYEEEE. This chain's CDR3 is CASSLTPLQGTYEQYF. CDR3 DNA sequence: TGTGCCAGCAGCTTGACTCCCCTCCAGGGGACCTACGAGCAGTACTTC.

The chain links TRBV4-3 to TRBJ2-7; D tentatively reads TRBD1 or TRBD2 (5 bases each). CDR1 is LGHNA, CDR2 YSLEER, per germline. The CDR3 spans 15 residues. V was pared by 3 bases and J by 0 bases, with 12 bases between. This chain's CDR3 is CASSHPGRTSYEQYF. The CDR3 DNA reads TGCGCCAGCAGCCATCCGGGACGGACCTCCTACGAGCAGTACTTC.

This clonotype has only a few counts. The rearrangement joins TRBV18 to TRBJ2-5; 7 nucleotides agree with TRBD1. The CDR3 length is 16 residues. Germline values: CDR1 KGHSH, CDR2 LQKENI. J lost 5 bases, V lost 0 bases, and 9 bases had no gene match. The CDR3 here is CASSPPVGQGVETQYF. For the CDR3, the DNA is TGTGCCAGCTCACCACCCGTCGGGCAGGGGGTTGAGACCCAGTACTTC.

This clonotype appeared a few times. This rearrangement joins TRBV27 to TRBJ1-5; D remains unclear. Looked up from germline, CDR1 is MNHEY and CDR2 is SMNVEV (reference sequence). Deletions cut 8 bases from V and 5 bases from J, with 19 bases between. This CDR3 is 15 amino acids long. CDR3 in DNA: TGTGCCAGCGCCTTCGGTAGAGGTTTGGATCAGCCCCAGCATTTT. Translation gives CASAFGRGLDQPQHF.

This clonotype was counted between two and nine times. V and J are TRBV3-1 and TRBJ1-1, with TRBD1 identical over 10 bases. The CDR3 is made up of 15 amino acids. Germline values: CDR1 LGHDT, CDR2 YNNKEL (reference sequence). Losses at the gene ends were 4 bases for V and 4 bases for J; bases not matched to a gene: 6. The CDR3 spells CASSLSGQGSTEAFF. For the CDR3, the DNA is TGTGCCAGCAGCCTGTCGGGACAGGGGTCCACTGAAGCTTTCTTT.

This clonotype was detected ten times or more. CDR3 residues: CAWSAGTYGYTF. CDR3 nucleotide sequence: TGTGCCTGGAGTGCCGGGACCTATGGCTACACCTTC. The chain joins TRBV30 to TRBJ1-2, with a tentative D call TRBD1 (5 bases). This CDR3 spans 12 amino acids. Germline values: CDR1 GTSNPN, CDR2 SVGIG (reference sequence). The V end lost 1 base, the J end lost 4 bases, and 7 bases lay between the germline ends.

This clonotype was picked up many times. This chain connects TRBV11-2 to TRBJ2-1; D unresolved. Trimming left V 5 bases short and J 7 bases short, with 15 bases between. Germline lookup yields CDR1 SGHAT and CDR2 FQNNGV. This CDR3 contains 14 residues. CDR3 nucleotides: TGTGCCAGCAGCGAACAAGTCGGGCGGAATGAGCAGTTCTTC. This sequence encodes CASSEQVGRNEQFF. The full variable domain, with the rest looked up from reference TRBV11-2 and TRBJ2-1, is EAGVAQSPRYKIIEKRQSVAFWCNPISGHATLYWYQQILGQGPKLLIQFQNNGVVDDSQLPKDRFSAERLKGVDSTLKIQPAKLEDSAVYLCASSEQVGRNEQFFGPGTRLTVL.

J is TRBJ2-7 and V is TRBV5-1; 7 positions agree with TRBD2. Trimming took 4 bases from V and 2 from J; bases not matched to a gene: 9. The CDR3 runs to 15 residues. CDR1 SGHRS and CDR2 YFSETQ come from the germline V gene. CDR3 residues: CASSRTSAIAYEQYF. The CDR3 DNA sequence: TGCGCCAGCAGCCGTACTAGCGCCATAGCCTACGAGCAGTACTTC.

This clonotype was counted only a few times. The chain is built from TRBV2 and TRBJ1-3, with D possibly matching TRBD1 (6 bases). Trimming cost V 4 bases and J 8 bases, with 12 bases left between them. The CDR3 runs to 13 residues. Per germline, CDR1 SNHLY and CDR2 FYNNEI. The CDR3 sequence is CASSAQGVDTIYF. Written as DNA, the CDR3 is TGTGCCAGCAGTGCACAGGGTGTTGACACCATATATTTT.